The 4 T cell receptor beta chains below come from one sample, sequenced in a study of T cells in Graves' hyperthyroidism and ophthalmopathy. The investigators amplified TCR beta CDR3 regions from RNA transcripts. In the first-round RT-PCR of the TCR CDR3, the HTBI primer set was used. TCRdb re-called the multiplex PCR reads with MiXCR, one entry per CDR3 protein. The sample lists 550,000 to 600,000 distinct CDR3 sequences; 35% to 55% were seen once. The sample comprised peripheral blood or thyroid tissue (not recorded which). The receptors derive from an adult woman with Graves' disease, either hyperthyroidism or ophthalmopathy (not recorded which).

This clonotype is a singleton in its sample. The chain has TRBV20-1 and TRBJ2-6, with D uncertain. Trimming took off 7 bases at V and 0 bases at J, with 10 bases between the two ends. The length of the CDR3 is 14 residues. Germline V gene lookup returns CDR1 DFQATT and CDR2 SNEGSKA (reference sequence). The CDR3: CSGVPLSGANVLTF. The CDR3 nucleotides read TGCAGTGGGGTTCCCCTCTCTGGGGCCAACGTCCTGACTTTC.

This clonotype has a count of ten or more. The chain links TRBV2 to TRBJ2-7; the D gene is possibly TRBD2 (7 bases). Germline CDR1 SNHLY, CDR2 FYNNEI. The V end was cut by 5 bases, the J end by 0 bases, with 17 bases between. The CDR3 runs 16 residues. CDR3 nucleotide sequence: TGTGCCAGCAGTAAGGGAGGGGGATTTGGCTCCTACGAGCAGTACTTC. It codes for CASSKGGGFGSYEQYF.

As for this clonotype: Being one base from a much bigger clone, this may be a read error. This sequence joins TRBV20-1 and TRBJ2-2, with D perhaps matching TRBD2 (5 bases). The CDR3 consists of 14 residues. Trimming pared 2 bases from V and 9 bases from J, leaving 16 bases between. The germline V gene encodes CDR1 DFQATT and CDR2 SNEGSKA (reference sequence). CDR3 loop: CSARKGSWARELFF. The CDR3 nucleotides read TGCAGTGCTAGAAAAGGGAGCTGGGCCAGGGAGCTGTTTTTT.

This clonotype has more than one count but fewer than ten. V usage is TRBV9 and J usage is TRBJ1-2; 7 bases align to TRBD1. J lost 7 bases, V lost 1 base, and 4 bases had no gene match. This CDR3 region has 13 residues. Germline values: CDR1 SGDLS, CDR2 YYNGEE. CDR3 sequence: CASSVLDRAGYTF. CDR3 bases: TGTGCCAGCAGCGTATTAGACAGGGCTGGCTACACCTTC.